Below are 17 T cell receptor beta chains sequenced from a single sample in a study of blood T cell repertoires in COVID-19. Repertoires were generated with immunoSEQ multiplex PCR, while TCRdb's copy carries only in-frame clones and drops some. This table has 180,000 or so clones, almost 85% appearing once. The sequenced sample consisted of PBMCs or T cells enriched from blood (not recorded which). These TCRs come from a man in his fifties or sixties who had recovered from COVID-19.

J is TRBJ1-2 and V is TRBV6-6; D might be TRBD1 (6 bases). V gave up 0 bases and J gave up 3 bases, with 11 bases separating them. CDR3 size: 15 residues. The germline V gene encodes CDR1 MNHNY and CDR2 SVGAGI (reference sequence). CDR3 in amino acids: CASSYSRGADYGYTF. The CDR3 nucleotides are TGTGCCAGCAGTTACTCTCGGGGGGCGGACTATGGCTACACCTTC.

The chain uses TRBV3-1 (or the pseudogene TRBV3-2) and TRBJ1-2; D gene uncertain. CDR1 and CDR2 from the germline V gene are LGHDT and YNNKEL (reference sequence). Trimming shortened V by 0 bases and J by 2 bases, and 13 bases separated the two germline ends. This CDR3 has 16 amino acids. In nucleotides, the CDR3 is TGTGCCAGCAGCCAAGAAGCAATCTTCGCCAACTATGGCTACACCTTC. Protein sequence: CASSQEAIFANYGYTF.

The chain has TRBV5-1 and TRBJ2-7, with 11 positions matching TRBD2. CDR1 and CDR2 (germline): SGHRS, YFSETQ. This CDR3 comprises 15 residues. The V and J ends lost 5 bases and 0 bases, in that order; junction bases with no gene match: 4. CDR3 in amino acids: CASRTSGSPSYEQYF. Here the CDR3 DNA reads TGCGCCAGCAGAACTAGCGGGAGCCCCTCCTACGAGCAGTACTTC.

This clone occurred a few times. V and J are TRBV12-3 or TRBV12-4 and TRBJ2-1; 8 nucleotides agree with TRBD2. The CDR3 covers 13 residues. V dropped 7 bases and J dropped 9; count of bases not matched to a gene: 8. The CDR3 DNA reads as TGTGCCAGCAAAAAAGCGGGAGAGGGTGAGCAGTTCTTC. Protein sequence: CASKKAGEGEQFF.

The chain links TRBV6-2 or TRBV6-3 to TRBJ2-1; 12 bases match TRBD1. The germline V gene has CDR1 MNHEY and CDR2 SVGEGT. The CDR3 totals 19 residues. V dropped 5 bases and J dropped 5; count of bases not matched to a gene: 16. DNA for the CDR3: TGTGCCAGCAGTCAATATCCCATATCGGGACAGGGGGCGGACAATGAGCAGTTCTTC. Residues: CASSQYPISGQGADNEQFF.

The chain joins TRBV5-4 to TRBJ2-7; 13 positions agree with TRBD2. V shed 4 bases, J shed 5 bases, and the junction held 6 bases outside the gene matches. Germline V gene data show CDR1 as SGHNT and CDR2 as YYREEE (reference sequence). This CDR3 has 15 residues. DNA of the CDR3: TGTGCCAGCAGCCGACGACTAGCGGGGGGAAACGAGCAGTACTTC. Amino acid sequence: CASSRRLAGGNEQYF.

The chain joins TRBV25-1 to TRBJ2-7, with D tentatively TRBD2 (6 bases). The CDR3 covers 13 residues. CDR1 MGHDK and CDR2 SYGVNS come from the germline V gene. V lost 3 bases and J lost 7, with 13 bases in between. Here the CDR3 DNA reads TGTGCCAGCAGTGATACGGGGGTAGGGGAGCAGTACTTC. Amino acids: CASSDTGVGEQYF.

The rearrangement joins TRBV24-1 to TRBJ2-7; 9 bases line up with TRBD1. The trim removed 7 bases at V and 4 bases at J, leaving 4 bases unmatched. The length of the CDR3 is 13 residues. Germline V CDR1 and CDR2: KGHDR, SFDVKD. The CDR3 region has the DNA TGTGCCACCAGCTCCGGACAGGGGTACGAGCAGTACTTC. This sequence encodes CATSSGQGYEQYF.

This rearrangement joins TRBV28 to TRBJ1-1; D may be TRBD1 (5 bases). CDR1 MDHEN and CDR2 SYDVKM come from the germline V gene. V lost 3 bases, J lost 7 bases, and 18 bases lay in between. The CDR3 is 15 amino acids. The CDR3 reads CASSLIVGRGSEAFF. The CDR3 DNA is TGTGCCAGCAGTTTGATCGTGGGGCGCGGAAGTGAAGCTTTCTTT.

The chain joins TRBV7-2 to TRBJ1-2; D is undetermined. This CDR3 comprises 13 residues. Trimming stripped 7 bases from V and 4 bases from J, with 13 bases between. CDR1 is SGHTA and CDR2 is FQGNSA in the germline V gene. Here the CDR3 reads CASTPKSSYGYTF. In nucleotides, the CDR3 is TGTGCCAGCACCCCGAAAAGCTCCTATGGCTACACCTTC.

The chain has TRBV6-5 and TRBJ1-6, with unresolved D. V was shortened by 6 bases and J by 0 bases, with 9 bases between the two germline ends. The V gene's germline CDR1 is MNHEY and CDR2 SVGAGI. The CDR3 is made up of 15 amino acids. This CDR3 reads CASSKESSYNSPLHF. CDR3 nucleotide sequence: TGTGCCAGCAGCAAAGAGAGCTCCTATAATTCACCCCTCCACTTT.

The chain uses TRBV19 and TRBJ1-5; D possibly corresponds to TRBD1 (6 bases). This CDR3 region has 17 residues. Germline lookup yields CDR1 LNHDA and CDR2 SQIVND (reference sequence). V lost 6 bases and J 3 bases, leaving 21 bases between the germline ends. CDR3 in amino acids: CASREIIRGSFNQPQHF. CDR3 DNA: TGTGCCAGTAGGGAAATCATCAGGGGTTCCTTCAATCAGCCCCAGCATTTT.

This CDR3 reads CASSVGGLAHEQYF. The CDR3, as DNA: TGTGCCAGCAGTGTGGGGGGGCTAGCGCACGAGCAGTACTTC. The chain couples TRBV28 to TRBJ2-7, with D perhaps TRBD2 (7 bases). Trimming left V 5 bases short and J 5 bases short, with 16 bases between. CDR1 and CDR2 (germline): MDHEN, SYDVKM. This CDR3 has 14 residues.

V usage is TRBV7-9 and J usage is TRBJ2-1; tentative D call: TRBD1 (6 bases). The CDR3 length is 13 residues. Trimming cost V 1 base and J 6 bases, with 7 bases left between them. The V gene's germline CDR1 is SEHNR and CDR2 FQNEAQ (reference sequence). Written as DNA, the CDR3 is TGTGCCAGCAGCTTAGGGACAGCCAATGAGCAGTTCTTC. Residues: CASSLGTANEQFF.

The chain is built from TRBV7-9 and TRBJ1-3, with 8 bases that match TRBD1. V was clipped by 5 bases and J by 2 bases; unmatched bases: 2. The CDR3 consists of 14 residues. The V gene's germline CDR1 is SEHNR and CDR2 FQNEAQ (reference sequence). Here the CDR3 reads CASSPGGAGNTIYF. The CDR3 DNA reads TGTGCCAGCAGCCCAGGGGGCGCTGGAAACACCATATATTTT.

V usage is TRBV7-2 and J usage is TRBJ2-2; TRBD2 matches 7 bases. Unmatched junction bases numbered 1, after V lost 0 bases and J lost 3 bases. The CDR3 runs to 15 residues. In germline, CDR1 is SGHTA, CDR2 FQGNSA. The chain's CDR3 is CASSLAGGYTGELFF. The CDR3, as DNA: TGTGCCAGCAGCTTAGCGGGAGGGTACACCGGGGAGCTGTTTTTT. The variable domain in full, completed from reference TRBV7-2 and TRBJ2-2, reads GAGVSQSPSNKVTEKGKDVELRCDPISGHTALYWYRQSLGQGLEFLIYFQGNSAPDKSGLPSDRFSAERTGGSVSTLTIQRTQQEDSAVYLCASSLAGGYTGELFFGEGSRLTVL.

The V gene is TRBV6-5, the J gene TRBJ2-5, with 11 nucleotides matching TRBD1. Germline CDR1 is MNHEY and CDR2 is SVGAGI. The CDR3 is 14 amino acids. Losses at the gene ends were 7 bases for V and 2 bases for J; bases not matched to a gene: 3. CDR3 DNA sequence: TGTGCCAGCACCCGGGACAGGGGGCAAGAGACCCAGTACTTC. As protein: CASTRDRGQETQYF.